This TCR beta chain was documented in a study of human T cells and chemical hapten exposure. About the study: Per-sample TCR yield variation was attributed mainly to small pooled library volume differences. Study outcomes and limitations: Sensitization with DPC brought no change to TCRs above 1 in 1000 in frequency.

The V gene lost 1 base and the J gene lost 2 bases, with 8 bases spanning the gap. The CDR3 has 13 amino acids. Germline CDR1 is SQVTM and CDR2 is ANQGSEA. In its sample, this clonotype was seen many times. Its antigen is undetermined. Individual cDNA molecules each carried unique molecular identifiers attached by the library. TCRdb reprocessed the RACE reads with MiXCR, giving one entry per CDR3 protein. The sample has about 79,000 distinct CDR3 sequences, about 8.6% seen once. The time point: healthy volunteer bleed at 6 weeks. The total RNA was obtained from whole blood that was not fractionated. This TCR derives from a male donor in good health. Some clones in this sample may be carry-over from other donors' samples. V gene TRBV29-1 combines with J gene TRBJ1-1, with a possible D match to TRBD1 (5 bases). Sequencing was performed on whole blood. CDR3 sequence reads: CSVEAGFNTEAFF. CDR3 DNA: TGCAGCGTTGAAGCAGGGTTCAACACTGAAGCTTTCTTT.